Each of the 32 T cell receptor beta chains below was sequenced from the same sample in a study of blood T cell repertoires in COVID-19. Here immunoSEQ multiplex PCR was the method, and the copy in TCRdb shows in-frame clones only, minus some. In the table there are approximately 300,000 clones, 80% to 90% of which are singletons. Sequenced sample: PBMCs or T cells enriched from blood (not recorded which). The receptors were gathered from a young woman who had recovered from COVID-19.

The rearrangement links TRBV13 to TRBJ2-7, with D unresolved. The CDR3 spans 15 residues. Trimming removed 2 bases from V and 2 bases from J, with 13 bases in between. The V gene's germline CDR1 is PRHDT and CDR2 FYEKMQ (reference sequence). The CDR3 bases are TGTGCCAGCAGCTTATTCGGCAGGCTCACCTACGAGCAGTACTTC. It translates to CASSLFGRLTYEQYF.

The chain employs TRBV5-1 and TRBJ2-2; possible D gene TRBD1, 6 bases. This CDR3 region has 15 residues. The ends were cut back, 4 bases at V and 4 bases at J, with 14 bases in the middle. Germline V gives CDR1 SGHRS, CDR2 YFSETQ. CDR3 bases: TGCGCCAGCAGCCCCTTGGCAGGGGCCACCGGGGAGCTGTTTTTT. Its translation: CASSPLAGATGELFF. Based on the CDR3 plus reference TRBV5-1 and TRBJ2-2, the full variable domain is KAGVTQTPRYLIKTRGQQVTLSCSPISGHRSVSWYQQTPGQGLQFLFEYFSETQRNKGNFPGRFSGRQFSNSRSEMNVSTLELGDSALYLCASSPLAGATGELFFGEGSRLTVL.

This chain uses TRBV30 with TRBJ1-1; 9 bases are shared with TRBD1. The V and J ends lost 2 bases and 4 bases, in that order; junction bases with no gene match: 8. Germline V CDR1 and CDR2: GTSNPN, SVGIG (reference sequence). The CDR3 sequence is 15 residues long. CDR3 sequence reads: CAWSKGTGLATEAFF. The CDR3 DNA follows: TGTGCCTGGAGTAAAGGGACAGGGTTGGCCACTGAAGCTTTCTTT.

This rearrangement joins TRBV19 to TRBJ2-7, with a weak D call TRBD2 (6 bases). Germline V gene data show CDR1 as LNHDA and CDR2 as SQIVND (reference sequence). Trimming took off 4 bases at V and 6 bases at J, with 13 bases between the two ends. This CDR3 is 13 amino acids long. DNA for the CDR3: TGTGCCAGTAGTAGGCGGGAAGAGGGCGAGCAGTACTTC. It specifies CASSRREEGEQYF. Looking up the rest from reference TRBV19 and TRBJ2-7 gives the full variable domain: DGGITQSPKYLFRKEGQNVTLSCEQNLNHDAMYWYRQDPGQGLRLIYYSQIVNDFQKGDIAEGYSVSREKKESFPLTVTSAQKNPTAFYLCASSRREEGEQYFGPGTRLTVT.

A single count supports this clone. V gene TRBV28 combines with J gene TRBJ2-3, with 9 bases lining up with TRBD1. CDR1 is MDHEN and CDR2 is SYDVKM in the germline V gene. CDR3 size: 14 residues. The J segment lost 5 bases and the V segment lost 4 bases, leaving 4 bases of the junction unmatched. The CDR3 loop reads CASSSDRGRDTQYF. The CDR3 bases are TGTGCCAGCAGTTCGGACAGGGGTAGAGATACGCAGTATTTT.

This chain links TRBV9 with TRBJ2-2, with 10 positions matching TRBD2. The germline V gene encodes CDR1 SGDLS and CDR2 YYNGEE. This CDR3 has 18 residues. Trimming took 0 bases from V and 5 from J; bases not matched to a gene: 10. CDR3 sequence: CASSVGVELAGMTGELFF. DNA of the CDR3: TGTGCCAGCAGCGTAGGAGTAGAACTAGCGGGGATGACCGGGGAGCTGTTTTTT.

The chain uses TRBV5-1 and TRBJ1-3; TRBD1 matches 7 bases. After removal of 4 bases from V and 0 bases from J, the junction contained 7 bases not matched to a gene. CDR3 size: 16 residues. Germline CDR1 SGHRS, CDR2 YFSETQ. This chain's CDR3 is CASSPSGTASGNTIYF. The CDR3 coding sequence is TGCGCCAGCAGCCCCTCCGGGACAGCCTCTGGAAACACCATATATTTT.

This clone was picked up one time. J is TRBJ1-1 and V is TRBV2; tentative D call: TRBD1 (5 bases). Trimming cost V 3 bases and J 5 bases, with 10 bases left between them. Germline V gene data show CDR1 as SNHLY and CDR2 as FYNNEI. The CDR3 runs to 13 residues. This chain's CDR3 is CASSDRARTEAFF. The CDR3 DNA reads as TGTGCCAGCAGTGACAGGGCACGAACTGAAGCTTTCTTT.

The chain recombines TRBV2 with TRBJ2-2; 8 nucleotides match TRBD2. The CDR3 sequence is 14 residues long. Germline CDR1 and CDR2: SNHLY and FYNNEI. The trim removed 8 bases at V and 4 bases at J, leaving 6 bases unmatched. This CDR3 is CASAGGAPTGELFF. The CDR3 coding sequence is TGTGCCAGCGCGGGGGGAGCGCCCACCGGGGAGCTGTTTTTT.

This clone was seen a handful of times. Other DNA sequences of this sample code for an identical CDR3. The rearrangement links TRBV2 to TRBJ2-5; the match to TRBD2 covers 8 bases. The CDR3 has 14 residues. J was trimmed by 5 bases and V by 3 bases; bases with no gene match: 5. The germline CDR1 and CDR2 sequences are SNHLY and FYNNEI. This CDR3 is CASSERGLGETQYF. The CDR3 coding sequence is TGTGCCAGCAGTGAGAGGGGACTAGGGGAGACCCAGTACTTC.

The V and J genes are TRBV21-1 and TRBJ1-1. TRBV21-1 is annotated as a pseudogene. The CDR3 totals 15 residues. CDR3 residues: CASSKAGRGSAEAFF. In DNA form, the CDR3 reads TGTGCCAGCAGCAAAGCTGGACGGGGGAGCGCTGAAGCTTTCTTT.

The gene calls are TRBV5-1 and TRBJ1-1; 11 bases line up with TRBD1. Per the germline V gene, CDR1 is SGHRS and CDR2 is YFSETQ. The CDR3 is 13 amino acids. After removal of 4 bases from V and 10 bases from J, the junction contained 6 bases not matched to a gene. DNA for the CDR3: TGCGCCAGCAGCGAGATGGACAGGGGGCGAGCTTTCTTT. This sequence encodes CASSEMDRGRAFF.

The chain links TRBV6-5 to TRBJ2-1; 9 nucleotides match TRBD1. The CDR3 consists of 15 residues. V dropped 7 bases and J dropped 4; count of bases not matched to a gene: 8. Germline CDR1 MNHEY, CDR2 SVGAGI. The CDR3 region has the DNA TGTGCCAGCACCGAAAAGGGACAGGGTTACAATGAGCAGTTCTTC. It translates to CASTEKGQGYNEQFF.

This clone was counted a single time. CDR3 sequence: CASSFLDSDNTEAFF. CDR3 coding DNA: TGCGCCAGCAGCTTTCTGGACAGCGATAACACTGAAGCTTTCTTT. This rearrangement joins TRBV5-1 to TRBJ1-1; tentatively, D is TRBD1 (6 bases). Germline V CDR1 and CDR2: SGHRS, YFSETQ. The V and J ends lost 2 bases and 2 bases respectively, with 13 bases between them. This CDR3 spans 15 amino acids.

This clone was detected only a few times. The V and J genes are TRBV2 and TRBJ2-7; the D is unclear. V was clipped by 3 bases and J by 4 bases, with 10 bases between them. Germline V lookup: CDR1 SNHLY, CDR2 FYNNEI. The CDR3 length is 13 residues. The CDR3 spells CASSEAAPYEQYF. The CDR3 DNA is TGTGCCAGCAGTGAGGCAGCGCCTTACGAGCAGTACTTC.

This rearrangement joins TRBV27 to TRBJ1-1, with D unclear. With 2 bases removed from V and 7 bases from J, the gap between germline ends came to 17 bases. The CDR3 totals 15 residues. Germline loops: CDR1 MNHEY, CDR2 SMNVEV (reference sequence). CDR3 bases: TGTGCCAGCAGTTTAAAGTCCTCGGGTCTGAGTGAAGCTTTCTTT. Protein sequence: CASSLKSSGLSEAFF.

The gene calls are TRBV10-3 and TRBJ1-1; D gene unclear. The CDR3 is 13 amino acids. Deletions cut 8 bases from V and 3 bases from J, with 13 bases between. CDR1 and CDR2 (germline): ENHRY, SYGVKD. CDR3 sequence: CAIAGSRDTEAFF. The CDR3 region has the DNA TGTGCCATCGCGGGCTCTCGCGACACTGAAGCTTTCTTT.

The table lists this clone with a few counts. This chain joins TRBV7-9 and TRBJ2-7; D is perhaps TRBD2 (6 bases). The CDR3 contains 12 residues. Germline V gene sequence: CDR1 SEHNR, CDR2 FQNEAQ (reference sequence). Trimming took 3 bases from V and 7 from J, leaving 10 bases between them. The CDR3 sequence is CASSFGGTEQYF. The CDR3 bases are TGTGCCAGCAGCTTCGGAGGGACGGAGCAGTACTTC. The variable domain in full, completed from reference TRBV7-9 and TRBJ2-7, reads DTGVSQNPRHKITKRGQNVTFRCDPISEHNRLYWYRQTLGQGPEFLTYFQNEAQLEKSRLLSDRFSAERPKGSFSTLEIQRTEQGDSAMYLCASSFGGTEQYFGPGTRLTVT.

The chain carries TRBV7-8 and TRBJ1-4, with TRBD1 matching over 9 bases. The CDR3 totals 15 residues. J lost 3 bases, V lost 5 bases, and 4 bases had no gene match. Germline CDR1 is SGHVS and CDR2 is FQNEAQ. The DNA for the CDR3 is TGTGCCAGCAGCCCTAGGACAGGGGCTAATGAAAAACTGTTTTTT. It translates to CASSPRTGANEKLFF.

This clone was detected once. CDR3 bases: TGTGCCAGCAGTTTTACCCGGACAGTCCAGGGCACTGAAGCTTTCTTT. It is translated as CASSFTRTVQGTEAFF. The chain links TRBV28 to TRBJ1-1, with D maybe TRBD1 (6 bases). CDR1 MDHEN and CDR2 SYDVKM come from the germline V gene. CDR3 size: 16 residues. Trimming stripped 3 bases from V and 4 bases from J, with 18 bases between. Full variable domain (remainder filled in from reference TRBV28 and TRBJ1-1): DVKVTQSSRYLVKRTGEKVFLECVQDMDHENMFWYRQDPGLGLRLIYFSYDVKMKEKGDIPEGYSVSREKKERFSLILESASTNQTSMYLCASSFTRTVQGTEAFFGQGTRLTVV.

In this sample, this clone turned up a few times. The chain is built from TRBV29-1 and TRBJ1-2, with 10 bases fitting TRBD1. Germline loops: CDR1 SQVTM, CDR2 ANQGSEA. V lost 5 bases and J lost 6; bases outside the gene matches: 6. There are 13 residues in the CDR3. CDR3 loop: CSVWDRGEDGYTF. CDR3 in DNA: TGCAGCGTTTGGGACAGGGGAGAGGATGGCTACACCTTC.

A few counts support this clone. V usage is TRBV7-2 and J usage is TRBJ2-3; 10 bases are shared with TRBD2. Looked up from germline, CDR1 is SGHTA and CDR2 is FQGNSA. The CDR3 sequence is 15 residues long. V was pared by 4 bases and J by 4 bases, with 5 bases of the junction left unmatched. This CDR3 is CASSWRAGGADTQYF. CDR3 sequence (DNA): TGTGCCAGCAGCTGGAGAGCGGGAGGGGCAGATACGCAGTATTTT. The full variable domain, its missing parts supplied by reference TRBV7-2 and TRBJ2-3, is GAGVSQSPSNKVTEKGKDVELRCDPISGHTALYWYRQSLGQGLEFLIYFQGNSAPDKSGLPSDRFSAERTGGSVSTLTIQRTQQEDSAVYLCASSWRAGGADTQYFGPGTRLTVL.

CDR3 DNA: TGTGCCTGGGCTCAGGATATTACCTATGGCTACACCTTC. Translating gives CAWAQDITYGYTF. This chain links TRBV30 with TRBJ1-2, with no clear D. The germline V and J ends were trimmed by 5 bases and 4 bases, with 14 bases remaining between them. CDR3 length: 13 amino acids. Germline V CDR1 and CDR2: GTSNPN, SVGIG (reference sequence).

This chain uses TRBV3-1 (or the pseudogene TRBV3-2) with TRBJ2-5, with a tentative D call TRBD1 (6 bases). V lost 3 bases and J 2 bases, leaving 13 bases between the germline ends. Germline loops: CDR1 LGHDT, CDR2 YNNKEL (reference sequence). CDR3 length equals 15 residues. CDR3 region: CASSQLQGRQETQYF. CDR3 bases: TGTGCCAGCAGCCAGTTGCAGGGGCGACAAGAGACCCAGTACTTC.

This clone has at least ten counts. V gene TRBV3-1 (or the pseudogene TRBV3-2) combines with J gene TRBJ1-2; D is perhaps TRBD1 (5 bases). Germline lookup yields CDR1 LGHDT and CDR2 YNNKEL (reference sequence). Trimming shortened V by 4 bases and J by 8 bases, and 20 bases separated the two germline ends. The CDR3 totals 15 residues. For the CDR3, the DNA is TGTGCCAGCAGCCCTCACTTTAGGGAGGGGCACGGCTACACCTTC. Its translation: CASSPHFREGHGYTF.

This chain uses TRBV7-6 with TRBJ1-1; possible D gene TRBD1, 6 bases. The germline CDR1 and CDR2 sequences are SGHVS and FNYEAQ. With 5 bases removed from V and 0 bases from J, the gap between germline ends came to 19 bases. This CDR3 spans 17 amino acids. CDR3 sequence (DNA): TGTGCCAGCAGCGCGTCGCCAACCGGGACATTGAACACTGAAGCTTTCTTT. It translates to CASSASPTGTLNTEAFF.

The V gene is TRBV5-1, the J gene TRBJ1-5, with 9 bases matching TRBD1. V was clipped by 0 bases and J by 4 bases; unmatched bases: 2. CDR1 is SGHRS, CDR2 YFSETQ, per germline. This CDR3 region has 15 residues. The CDR3 region has the DNA TGCGCCAGCAGCTTGGGGACAGGGGAGAATCAGCCCCAGCATTTT. Its translation: CASSLGTGENQPQHF. The full variable domain, completed using reference TRBV5-1 and TRBJ1-5, is KAGVTQTPRYLIKTRGQQVTLSCSPISGHRSVSWYQQTPGQGLQFLFEYFSETQRNKGNFPGRFSGRQFSNSRSEMNVSTLELGDSALYLCASSLGTGENQPQHFGDGTRLSIL.

This clone was seen a single time. This chain links TRBV6-1 with TRBJ1-5; D call uncertain. Per the germline V gene, CDR1 is MNHNS and CDR2 is SASEGT. CDR3 length: 14 residues. V was pared by 5 bases and J by 6 bases, with 14 bases between. CDR3 bases: TGTGCCAGCAGTTTTACAAGGGAGAGTCAGCCCCAGCATTTT. It encodes CASSFTRESQPQHF.

The chain employs TRBV14 and TRBJ2-3; 12 positions match TRBD2. Germline values: CDR1 SGHDN, CDR2 FVKESK. The CDR3 runs to 16 residues. V was pared by 2 bases and J by 4 bases, with 4 bases of the junction left unmatched. Here the CDR3 DNA reads TGTGCCAGCAGCCAACTAGCGGGGGGGCCGGCAGATACGCAGTATTTT. It yields the protein CASSQLAGGPADTQYF.

The V gene is TRBV11-1, the J gene TRBJ2-7; D gene uncertain. V shed 1 base and J shed 7 bases, with 11 bases lying between them. This CDR3 is 13 amino acids long. Germline CDR1 is SGHAT and CDR2 is FQDESV (reference sequence). In nucleotides, the CDR3 is TGTGCCAGCAGCTTAGAGGTCTGGCGGGAGCAGTACTTC. Amino acids: CASSLEVWREQYF.

The CDR3 coding sequence is TGTGCCACCAGCAGAGATACCAGCTCCTACGAGCAGTACTTC. Translation: CATSRDTSSYEQYF. The chain couples TRBV15 to TRBJ2-7; D not certain. The CDR3 runs to 14 residues. V was trimmed by 0 bases and J by 0 bases, leaving 6 bases between them. CDR1 is LNHNV, CDR2 YYDKDF, per germline (reference sequence).

V usage is TRBV28 and J usage is TRBJ2-3; D is ambiguous. CDR1 is MDHEN and CDR2 is SYDVKM in the germline V gene. CDR3 size: 13 residues. Trimming took off 4 bases at V and 0 bases at J, with 5 bases between the two ends. Written as DNA, the CDR3 is TGTGCCAGCAGTTCGACTAGCACAGATACGCAGTATTTT. Translated, it gives CASSSTSTDTQYF.